A single sample gave rise to the 16 T cell receptor beta chains below, sequenced in a study of memory CD4+ T cells and cytomegalovirus serostatus. Single viable CD3+CD4+CD8-CD45RO+ cells were sorted as the memory CD4+ T cells. Clones were read by immunoSEQ multiplex PCR, and TCRdb kept only the in-frame ones, dropping some. The sample includes under 80,000 clones, about 81% of them seen just once. The specimen sequenced was memory CD4+ T cells from blood. The receptors originated from an adult in good health and CMV-seronegative.

The chain combines TRBV7-2 with TRBJ2-7, with 9 positions matching TRBD2. The ends lost 2 bases at V and 0 bases at J; junction bases unmatched: 11. The CDR3 loop spans 18 amino acids. Germline assignment: CDR1 SGHTA and CDR2 FQGNSA. The CDR3 bases are TGTGCCAGCAGCTTATCAACACTTAGACTAGCGGCCTCCTACGAGCAGTACTTC. Amino acids: CASSLSTLRLAASYEQYF. The variable domain in full, with the rest retrieved from reference TRBV7-2 and TRBJ2-7, is GAGVSQSPSNKVTEKGKDVELRCDPISGHTALYWYRQSLGQGLEFLIYFQGNSAPDKSGLPSDRFSAERTGGSVSTLTIQRTQQEDSAVYLCASSLSTLRLAASYEQYFGPGTRLTVT.

The V gene is TRBV7-2, the J gene TRBJ1-5, with D tentatively TRBD1 (5 bases). The CDR3 has 15 residues. CDR1 is SGHTA, CDR2 FQGNSA, per germline. The germline V and J ends were trimmed by 1 base and 7 bases, with 14 bases remaining between them. This chain's CDR3 is CASSLVQGEEQPQHF. Here the CDR3 DNA reads TGTGCCAGCAGCTTAGTGCAGGGCGAGGAACAGCCCCAGCATTTT.

This clone has a handful of counts. The chain links TRBV2 to TRBJ2-2; 7 nucleotides align to TRBD2. The germline CDR1 and CDR2 sequences are SNHLY and FYNNEI. The CDR3 spans 15 residues. Trimming cost V 3 bases and J 7 bases; bases outside gene matches: 8. The CDR3 loop reads CASSDSGRADGELFF. In nucleotides, the CDR3 is TGTGCCAGCAGTGATAGTGGGAGGGCCGACGGGGAGCTGTTTTTT. Using reference TRBV2 and TRBJ2-2 for the parts outside the CDR3, the full variable domain is EPEVTQTPSHQVTQMGQEVILRCVPISNHLYFYWYRQILGQKVEFLVSFYNNEISEKSEIFDDQFSVERPDGSNFTLKIRSTKLEDSAMYFCASSDSGRADGELFFGEGSRLTVL.

The gene calls are TRBV6-1 and TRBJ1-2; D is undetermined. This CDR3 has 13 residues. Germline CDR1 MNHNS, CDR2 SASEGT. With 6 bases removed from V and 4 bases from J, the gap between germline ends came to 12 bases. CDR3 residues: CASRDRPTYGYTF. DNA of the CDR3: TGTGCCAGCAGAGATCGCCCGACCTATGGCTACACCTTC.

The sample holds a few counts of this clone. The chain links TRBV29-1 to TRBJ1-1; unclear D gene. The CDR3 is 11 amino acids. Between the trimmed V and J ends, which lost 1 base and 4 bases, there was a span of 4 bases. The germline CDR1 and CDR2 sequences are SQVTM and ANQGSEA. Written as DNA, the CDR3 is TGCAGCGTTGAAGGGGGCACTGAAGCTTTCTTT. It encodes CSVEGGTEAFF.

The table lists this clone with a count of one. This chain joins TRBV4-1 and TRBJ2-3; TRBD2 matches at 12 bases. The trim removed 0 bases at V and 1 base at J, leaving 5 bases unmatched. This CDR3 has 18 residues. Per germline, CDR1 MGHRA and CDR2 YSYEKL. The CDR3 DNA sequence: TGCGCCAGCAGCCAAGATCGACTAGCGGGGGCCCGCACAGATACGCAGTATTTT. Its protein product is CASSQDRLAGARTDTQYF.

This clone was seen a few times. The chain is built from TRBV7-9 and TRBJ1-1; D ambiguous. The V gene's germline CDR1 is SEHNR and CDR2 FQNEAQ (reference sequence). The CDR3 runs 14 residues. Between the trimmed V and J ends, which lost 1 base and 11 bases, there was a span of 17 bases. CDR3 sequence: CASSLDVRGSDAFF. CDR3 nucleotides: TGTGCCAGCAGCTTAGATGTTCGTGGGTCGGATGCTTTCTTT.

This rearrangement joins TRBV5-6 to TRBJ1-5; 8 bases line up with TRBD1. The junction had 9 bases not matched to a gene; V was cut back by 7 bases and J by 0 bases. CDR3 size: 16 residues. Germline CDR1 is SGHDT and CDR2 is YYEEEE. In nucleotides, the CDR3 is TGTGCCAGCCCAGGGGACAGGACCCATAGCAATCAGCCCCAGCATTTT. It codes for CASPGDRTHSNQPQHF.

The chain recombines TRBV7-3 with TRBJ1-2; perhaps TRBD1 as D (6 bases). Germline CDR1 reads SGHTA; CDR2 reads FQGTGA. The V end lost 6 bases, the J end lost 5 bases, and 16 bases lay between the germline ends. The CDR3 spans 14 residues. CDR3 sequence reads: CASSPMAGEYGYTF. CDR3 DNA sequence: TGTGCCAGCAGTCCCATGGCAGGGGAATATGGCTACACCTTC.

This sequence joins TRBV5-1 and TRBJ2-3; possible D gene TRBD2, 5 bases. This CDR3 has 15 residues. V lost 4 bases to trimming and J lost 7 bases, with 19 bases between them. The germline V gene has CDR1 SGHRS and CDR2 YFSETQ. In DNA form, the CDR3 reads TGCGCCAGCAGCCCCTCCGGAGCGTCGGGGAATACGCAGTATTTT. Translated: CASSPSGASGNTQYF.

The rearrangement links TRBV6-5 to TRBJ2-5; the match to TRBD1 covers 11 bases. Trimming cost V 2 bases and J 4 bases; bases outside gene matches: 6. Germline loops: CDR1 MNHEY, CDR2 SVGAGI. CDR3 length equals 16 residues. CDR3: CASSYIRTGGGETQYF. As DNA, the CDR3 is TGTGCCAGCAGTTACATCCGGACAGGGGGCGGAGAGACCCAGTACTTC.

The chain couples TRBV20-1 to TRBJ2-5; D gene ambiguous. The CDR3 spans 11 residues. The germline V and J ends were trimmed by 6 bases and 5 bases, with 10 bases remaining between them. Germline V gene lookup returns CDR1 DFQATT and CDR2 SNEGSKA (reference sequence). CDR3 loop: CSAQVLETQYF. CDR3 in DNA: TGCAGTGCGCAGGTTCTCGAGACCCAGTACTTC.

V usage is TRBV5-1 and J usage is TRBJ1-1; D perhaps matches TRBD1 (5 bases). The CDR3 sequence is 15 residues long. V was clipped by 0 bases and J by 4 bases, with 13 bases between them. Germline V gives CDR1 SGHRS, CDR2 YFSETQ. CDR3 nucleotides: TGCGCCAGCAGCTTGGCCTCGGGGGGAAGCACTGAAGCTTTCTTT. Translated: CASSLASGGSTEAFF.

The chain couples TRBV12-5 to TRBJ2-1; 7 bases match TRBD1. The V and J ends lost 6 bases and 3 bases, in that order; junction bases with no gene match: 5. Germline V gives CDR1 LGHNT, CDR2 FRNRAP. This CDR3 is 14 amino acids long. Here the CDR3 reads CASGTGQRYNEQFF. CDR3 nucleotides: TGTGCTAGTGGCACGGGACAGCGCTACAATGAGCAGTTCTTC.

This chain uses TRBV6-1 with TRBJ2-1; the match to TRBD2 covers 16 bases. Germline V lookup: CDR1 MNHNS, CDR2 SASEGT. J lost 5 bases, V lost 2 bases, and 15 bases had no gene match. CDR3 length: 21 amino acids. The CDR3 DNA sequence: TGTGCCAGCAGTGAAATCGAGACCGGGACTAGCGGGAGGGCAAGGGACAATGAGCAGTTCTTC. This gives the protein CASSEIETGTSGRARDNEQFF.

The CDR3 DNA follows: TGTGCCAGCTCACCCCTAGTCGACAGTAACTATGGCTACACCTTC. Protein product: CASSPLVDSNYGYTF. V usage is TRBV18 and J usage is TRBJ1-2, with a possible D match to TRBD1 (5 bases). With 3 bases removed from V and 1 base from J, the gap between germline ends came to 12 bases. In germline, CDR1 is KGHSH, CDR2 LQKENI. This CDR3 spans 15 amino acids. Combining the CDR3 with reference TRBV18 and TRBJ1-2 gives the whole variable domain NAGVMQNPRHLVRRRGQEARLRCSPMKGHSHVYWYRQLPEEGLKFMVYLQKENIIDESGMPKERFSAEFPKEGPSILRIQQVVRGDSAAYFCASSPLVDSNYGYTFGSGTRLTVV.